Listed here are 16 T cell receptor beta chains from one sample, sequenced in a study of T cell responses to AZD1222 COVID-19 vaccine. Sequenced by immunoSEQ multiplex PCR; TCRdb stores in-frame clones only, minus some. Here the sample spans fewer than 85,000 clones, about 91% being singletons. The sample was peripheral blood, taken on day 0 of AZD1222 vaccination. The receptors originated from an adult in good health.

The chain couples TRBV5-4 to TRBJ2-7, with 10 bases that match TRBD2. The germline CDR1 and CDR2 sequences are SGHNT and YYREEE (reference sequence). The V and J ends lost 3 bases and 0 bases, in that order; junction bases with no gene match: 6. The CDR3 is 16 amino acids. Here the CDR3 reads CASSSRTSGFSYEQYF. As DNA, the CDR3 is TGTGCCAGCAGCTCCCGGACTAGCGGCTTCTCCTACGAGCAGTACTTC. The full variable domain, completed using reference TRBV5-4 and TRBJ2-7, is ETGVTQSPTHLIKTRGQQVTLRCSSQSGHNTVSWYQQALGQGPQFIFQYYREEENGRGNFPPRFSGLQFPNYSSELNVNALELDDSALYLCASSSRTSGFSYEQYFGPGTRLTVT.

J is TRBJ2-7 and V is TRBV19; TRBD2 matches 10 bases. The germline CDR1 and CDR2 sequences are LNHDA and SQIVND (reference sequence). Trimming at V came to 4 bases and at J to 7 bases, leaving 13 bases not matched to a gene. This CDR3 is built from 16 residues. CDR3 sequence: CASSTIIEGLAREQYF. The CDR3 coding sequence is TGTGCCAGTAGTACCATCATAGAGGGACTAGCGCGGGAGCAGTACTTC. Full variable domain (remainder filled in from reference TRBV19 and TRBJ2-7): DGGITQSPKYLFRKEGQNVTLSCEQNLNHDAMYWYRQDPGQGLRLIYYSQIVNDFQKGDIAEGYSVSREKKESFPLTVTSAQKNPTAFYLCASSTIIEGLAREQYFGPGTRLTVT.

The V call is TRBV12-3 or TRBV12-4, the J call TRBJ2-7; D is tentatively TRBD1 or TRBD2 (5 bases each). V was shortened by 5 bases and J by 12 bases, with 14 bases between the two germline ends. The CDR3 totals 11 residues. As DNA, the CDR3 is TGTGCCAGCAGTACCCTGGGGGTTAGGTACTTC. Translating it yields CASSTLGVRYF.

CDR3: CASSYGASTRGETQYF. In DNA form, the CDR3 reads TGTGCCAGCAGTTACGGTGCTTCAACGAGGGGTGAGACCCAGTACTTC. This chain connects TRBV6-2 or TRBV6-3 to TRBJ2-5, with D perhaps being TRBD1 or TRBD2 (5 bases each). Germline assignment: CDR1 MNHEY and CDR2 SVGEGT. CDR3 length: 16 residues. The V and J ends lost 2 bases and 5 bases respectively, with 18 bases between them.

A few counts support this clone. The genes are TRBV2 and TRBJ1-1, with TRBD1 matching over 8 bases. The germline CDR1 and CDR2 sequences are SNHLY and FYNNEI. Trimming cost V 7 bases and J 0 bases; bases outside gene matches: 7. This CDR3 has 15 amino acids. CDR3 residues: CASTRDRIMNTEAFF. As DNA, the CDR3 is TGTGCCAGCACCCGGGACAGGATAATGAACACTGAAGCTTTCTTT.

DNA of the CDR3: TGTGCCAGCAGTTTACAACCAGGGGAATCCCTGGAGGGCTACACCTTC. This encodes CASSLQPGESLEGYTF. This chain uses TRBV14 with TRBJ1-2; D is possibly TRBD1 (6 bases). This CDR3 is 16 amino acids long. V was clipped by 6 bases and J by 8 bases, with 25 bases between them. Germline CDR1 SGHDN, CDR2 FVKESK.

The V and J genes are TRBV27 and TRBJ1-6; the D is unclear. V shed 9 bases and J shed 0 bases, with 6 bases lying between them. CDR1 MNHEY and CDR2 SMNVEV come from the germline V gene (reference sequence). The CDR3 length is 13 residues. CDR3 bases: TGTGCCAGTTGGAGCTCCTATAATTCACCCCTCCACTTT. Translated: CASWSSYNSPLHF.

This clone has a single count. The chain recombines TRBV7-2 with TRBJ1-5; D gene unclear. This CDR3 is built from 12 residues. Germline CDR1 SGHTA, CDR2 FQGNSA. V gave up 1 base and J gave up 6 bases, with 4 bases separating them. The CDR3 sequence is CASSLVAQPQHF. The CDR3 DNA is TGTGCCAGCAGCTTAGTTGCTCAGCCCCAGCATTTT.

This rearrangement joins TRBV6-5 to TRBJ2-7, with TRBD2 as a possible D gene (5 bases). The CDR3 loop spans 15 amino acids. The ends were cut back, 6 bases at V and 1 base at J, with 16 bases in the middle. Germline V CDR1 and CDR2: MNHEY, SVGAGI. The CDR3 here is CASREDGRPSYEQYF. CDR3 bases: TGTGCCAGCAGGGAGGACGGCAGGCCTTCCTACGAGCAGTACTTC.

This clone was counted between two and nine times. The rearrangement joins TRBV18 to TRBJ2-3, with D possibly matching TRBD1 (6 bases). There are 13 residues in the CDR3. V was clipped by 4 bases and J by 2 bases, with 7 bases between them. Germline CDR1 is KGHSH and CDR2 is LQKENI. CDR3 loop: CASSRDNTDTQYF. CDR3 DNA: TGTGCCAGCTCACGGGACAACACAGATACGCAGTATTTT.

CDR3 DNA: TGTGCCACCAGTGATAACAGGGGGGCTGGGGCCAACGTCCTGACTTTC. This codes for CATSDNRGAGANVLTF. This rearrangement joins TRBV24-1 to TRBJ2-6; 8 bases line up with TRBD1. V lost 3 bases and J lost 2; bases outside the gene matches: 2. The V gene's germline CDR1 is KGHDR and CDR2 SFDVKD. The CDR3 has 16 amino acids.

V gene TRBV7-2 combines with J gene TRBJ2-2; 12 bases agree with TRBD2. CDR3 length: 18 residues. The germline CDR1 and CDR2 sequences are SGHTA and FQGNSA. With 2 bases clipped from V and 4 bases from J, the junction kept 8 bases outside the gene matches. The DNA of the CDR3 is TGTGCCAGCAGCTTAACTAGCGGGGGGCCAAGACCCACCGGGGAGCTGTTTTTT. Translating gives CASSLTSGGPRPTGELFF.

This chain links TRBV4-3 with TRBJ1-6; unclear D gene. Trimming shortened V by 3 bases and J by 10 bases, and 19 bases separated the two germline ends. Germline V gene data show CDR1 as LGHNA and CDR2 as YSLEER. The CDR3 loop spans 16 amino acids. CDR3 sequence (DNA): TGCGCCAGCAGCCAGGTGATGGGGATGGGGATCTCACCCCTCCACTTT. It yields the protein CASSQVMGMGISPLHF.

The CDR3 loop reads CATSRDGASGSYNEQFF. In nucleotides, the CDR3 is TGTGCCACCAGCAGAGATGGGGCTAGCGGGAGCTACAATGAGCAGTTCTTC. The chain couples TRBV15 to TRBJ2-1; TRBD2 matches at 10 bases. Per the germline V gene, CDR1 is LNHNV and CDR2 is YYDKDF (reference sequence). V shed 0 bases and J 3 bases; nucleotides not matched to a gene: 5. The CDR3 is 17 amino acids.

The gene calls are TRBV6-5 and TRBJ2-7, with D perhaps TRBD1 (6 bases). The germline V gene encodes CDR1 MNHEY and CDR2 SVGAGI. This CDR3 has 15 residues. V dropped 1 base and J dropped 4 bases, with 14 bases sitting between them. In nucleotides, the CDR3 is TGTGCCAGCAGTTACTACCGGGACAATCAATACGAGCAGTACTTC. This codes for CASSYYRDNQYEQYF.

This clone has a handful of counts. The chain is built from TRBV28 and TRBJ2-2, with 8 bases aligning to TRBD1. The CDR3 runs 15 residues. With V trimmed by 3 bases and J by 1 base, 1 base remained unmatched. From germline, CDR1 is MDHEN and CDR2 SYDVKM. CDR3 nucleotides: TGTGCCAGCAGTTTGGACAGGGAGAACACCGGGGAGCTGTTTTTT. This sequence encodes CASSLDRENTGELFF.